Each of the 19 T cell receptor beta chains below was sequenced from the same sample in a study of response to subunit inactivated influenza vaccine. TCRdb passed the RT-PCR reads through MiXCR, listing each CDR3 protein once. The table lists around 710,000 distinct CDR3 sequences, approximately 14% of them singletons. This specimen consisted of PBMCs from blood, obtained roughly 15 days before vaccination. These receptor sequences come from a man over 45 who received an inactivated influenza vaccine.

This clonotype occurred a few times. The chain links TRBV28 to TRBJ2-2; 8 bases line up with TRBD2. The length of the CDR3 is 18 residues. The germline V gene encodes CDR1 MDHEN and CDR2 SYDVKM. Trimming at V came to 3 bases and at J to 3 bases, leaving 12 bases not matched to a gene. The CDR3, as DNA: TGTGCCAGCAGTTTGCCCTCGCCGGGGGGGTGGTACACCGGGGAGCTGTTTTTT. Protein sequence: CASSLPSPGGWYTGELFF.

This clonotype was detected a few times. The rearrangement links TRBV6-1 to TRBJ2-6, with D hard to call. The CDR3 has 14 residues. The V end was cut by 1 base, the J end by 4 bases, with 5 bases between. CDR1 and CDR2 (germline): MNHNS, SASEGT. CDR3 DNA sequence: TGTGCCAGCAGTGAAGGGGTGGGGGCCAACGTCCTGACTTTC. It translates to CASSEGVGANVLTF.

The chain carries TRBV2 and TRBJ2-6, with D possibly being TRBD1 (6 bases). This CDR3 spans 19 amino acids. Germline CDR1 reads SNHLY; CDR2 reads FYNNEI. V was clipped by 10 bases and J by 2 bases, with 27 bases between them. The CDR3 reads CAICLRDGTRATGANVLTF. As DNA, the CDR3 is TGTGCCATCTGTTTGAGGGACGGGACAAGGGCCACTGGGGCCAACGTCCTGACTTTC.

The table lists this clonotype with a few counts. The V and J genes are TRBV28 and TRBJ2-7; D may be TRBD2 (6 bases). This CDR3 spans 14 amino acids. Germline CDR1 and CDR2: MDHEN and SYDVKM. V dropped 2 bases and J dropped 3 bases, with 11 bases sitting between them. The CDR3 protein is CASSLPGDLYEQYF. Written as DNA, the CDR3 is TGTGCCAGCAGTTTACCGGGGGACCTCTACGAGCAGTACTTC.

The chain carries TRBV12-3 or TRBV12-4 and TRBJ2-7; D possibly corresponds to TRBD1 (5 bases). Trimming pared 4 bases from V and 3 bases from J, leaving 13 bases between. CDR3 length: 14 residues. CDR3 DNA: TGTGCCAGCAGTTCTGCAGGGTCCTTCTACGAGCAGTACTTC. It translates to CASSSAGSFYEQYF.

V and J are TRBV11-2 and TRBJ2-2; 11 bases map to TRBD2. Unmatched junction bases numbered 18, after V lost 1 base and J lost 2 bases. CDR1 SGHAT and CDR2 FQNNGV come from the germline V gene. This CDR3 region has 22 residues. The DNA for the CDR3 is TGTGCCAGCAGCTTAGTATCGCGTGTCACTAGCGGGGGACGCCGAAACACCGGGGAGCTGTTTTTT. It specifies CASSLVSRVTSGGRRNTGELFF.

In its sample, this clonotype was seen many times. CDR3 DNA sequence: TGTGCCAGCAGTTTGAATCACCGAGCCGGGGAGCTGTTTTTT. It is translated as CASSLNHRAGELFF. This sequence joins TRBV28 and TRBJ2-2; D is undetermined. Trimming shortened V by 3 bases and J by 6 bases, and 11 bases separated the two germline ends. The CDR3 spans 14 residues. CDR1 and CDR2 (germline): MDHEN, SYDVKM.

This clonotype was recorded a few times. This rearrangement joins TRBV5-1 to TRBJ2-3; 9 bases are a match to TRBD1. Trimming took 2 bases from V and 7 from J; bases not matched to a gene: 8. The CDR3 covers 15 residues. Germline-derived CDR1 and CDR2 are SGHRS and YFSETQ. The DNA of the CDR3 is TGCGCCAGCAGCTTAACCGGGACAGGGCGAAATACGCAGTATTTT. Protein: CASSLTGTGRNTQYF.

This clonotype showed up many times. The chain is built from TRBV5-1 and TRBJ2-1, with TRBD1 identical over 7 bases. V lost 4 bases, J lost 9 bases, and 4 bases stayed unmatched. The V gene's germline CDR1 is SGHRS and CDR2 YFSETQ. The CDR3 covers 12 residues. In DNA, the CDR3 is TGCGCCAGCAGCCACGCAGGGGGTGAGCAGTTCTTC. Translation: CASSHAGGEQFF.

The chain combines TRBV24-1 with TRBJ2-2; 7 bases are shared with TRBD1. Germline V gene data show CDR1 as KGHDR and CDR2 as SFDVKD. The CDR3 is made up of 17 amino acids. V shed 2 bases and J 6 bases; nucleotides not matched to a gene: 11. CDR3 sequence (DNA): TGTGCCACCAGTGATTCCCCGGGACAGCCTAGATCCGGGGAGCTGTTTTTT. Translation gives CATSDSPGQPRSGELFF.

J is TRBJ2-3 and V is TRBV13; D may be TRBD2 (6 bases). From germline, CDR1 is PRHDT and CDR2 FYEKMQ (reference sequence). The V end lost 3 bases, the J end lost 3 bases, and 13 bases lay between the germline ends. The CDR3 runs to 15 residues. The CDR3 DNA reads TGTGCCAGCAGCTTCCCGGGAGAGGGAACAGATACGCAGTATTTT. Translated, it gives CASSFPGEGTDTQYF.

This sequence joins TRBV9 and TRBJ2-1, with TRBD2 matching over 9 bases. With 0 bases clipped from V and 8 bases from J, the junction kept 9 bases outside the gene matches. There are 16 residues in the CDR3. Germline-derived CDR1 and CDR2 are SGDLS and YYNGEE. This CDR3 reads CASSVGMASGNYEQFF. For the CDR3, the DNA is TGTGCCAGCAGCGTAGGAATGGCTAGCGGGAACTATGAGCAGTTCTTC.

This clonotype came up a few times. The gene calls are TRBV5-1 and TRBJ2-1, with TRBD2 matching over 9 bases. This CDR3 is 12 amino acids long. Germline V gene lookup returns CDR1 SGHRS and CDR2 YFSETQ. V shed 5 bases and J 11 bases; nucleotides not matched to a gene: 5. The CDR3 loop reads CASRTSGDKQFF. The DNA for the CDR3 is TGCGCCAGCAGGACTAGCGGAGACAAGCAGTTCTTC.

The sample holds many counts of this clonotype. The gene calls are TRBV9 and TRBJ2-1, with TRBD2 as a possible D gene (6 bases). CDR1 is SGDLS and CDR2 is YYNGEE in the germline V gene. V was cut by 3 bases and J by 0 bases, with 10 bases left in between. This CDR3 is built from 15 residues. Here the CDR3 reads CASSGSGSSYNEQFF. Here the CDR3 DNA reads TGTGCCAGCAGCGGTAGCGGTAGCTCCTACAATGAGCAGTTCTTC. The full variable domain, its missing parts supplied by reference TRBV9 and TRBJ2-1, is DSGVTQTPKHLITATGQRVTLRCSPRSGDLSVYWYQQSLDQGLQFLIQYYNGEERAKGNILERFSAQQFPDLHSELNLSSLELGDSALYFCASSGSGSSYNEQFFGPGTRLTVL.

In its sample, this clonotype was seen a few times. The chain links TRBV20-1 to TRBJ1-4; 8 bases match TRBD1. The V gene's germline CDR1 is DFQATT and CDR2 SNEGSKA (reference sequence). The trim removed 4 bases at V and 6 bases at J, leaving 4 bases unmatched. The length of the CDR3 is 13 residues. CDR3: CSAITGGDEKLFF. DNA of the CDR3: TGCAGTGCTATCACAGGGGGGGATGAAAAACTGTTTTTT.

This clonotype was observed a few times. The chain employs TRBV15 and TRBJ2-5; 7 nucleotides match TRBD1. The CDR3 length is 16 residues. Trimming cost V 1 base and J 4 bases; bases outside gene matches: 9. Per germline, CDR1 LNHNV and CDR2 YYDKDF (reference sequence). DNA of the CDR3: TGTGCCACCAGCAGAGCCGGGACAGTAAGAGGAGAGACCCAGTACTTC. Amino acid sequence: CATSRAGTVRGETQYF.

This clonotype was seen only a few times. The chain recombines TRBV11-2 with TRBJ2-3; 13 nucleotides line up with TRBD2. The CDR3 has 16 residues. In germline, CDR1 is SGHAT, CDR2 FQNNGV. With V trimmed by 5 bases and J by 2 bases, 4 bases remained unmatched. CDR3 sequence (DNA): TGTGCCAGCAGCCCGGGGACTAGCGGGACCACAGATACGCAGTATTTT. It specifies CASSPGTSGTTDTQYF.

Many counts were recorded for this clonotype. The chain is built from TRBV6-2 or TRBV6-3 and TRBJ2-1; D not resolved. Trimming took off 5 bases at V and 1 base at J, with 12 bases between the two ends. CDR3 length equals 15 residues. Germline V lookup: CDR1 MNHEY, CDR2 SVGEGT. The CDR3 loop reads CASSKDGGSYNEQFF. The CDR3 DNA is TGTGCCAGCAGTAAAGATGGCGGATCCTACAATGAGCAGTTCTTC.

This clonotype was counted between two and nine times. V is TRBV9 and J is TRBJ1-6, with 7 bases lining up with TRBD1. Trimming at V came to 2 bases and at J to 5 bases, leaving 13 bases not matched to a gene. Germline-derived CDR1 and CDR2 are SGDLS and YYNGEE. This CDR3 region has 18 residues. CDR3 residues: CASSVGPGQPKNNSPLHF. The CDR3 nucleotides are TGTGCCAGCAGCGTCGGCCCGGGACAGCCAAAGAATAATTCACCCCTCCACTTT. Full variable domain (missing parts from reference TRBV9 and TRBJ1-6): DSGVTQTPKHLITATGQRVTLRCSPRSGDLSVYWYQQSLDQGLQFLIQYYNGEERAKGNILERFSAQQFPDLHSELNLSSLELGDSALYFCASSVGPGQPKNNSPLHFGNGTRLTVT.